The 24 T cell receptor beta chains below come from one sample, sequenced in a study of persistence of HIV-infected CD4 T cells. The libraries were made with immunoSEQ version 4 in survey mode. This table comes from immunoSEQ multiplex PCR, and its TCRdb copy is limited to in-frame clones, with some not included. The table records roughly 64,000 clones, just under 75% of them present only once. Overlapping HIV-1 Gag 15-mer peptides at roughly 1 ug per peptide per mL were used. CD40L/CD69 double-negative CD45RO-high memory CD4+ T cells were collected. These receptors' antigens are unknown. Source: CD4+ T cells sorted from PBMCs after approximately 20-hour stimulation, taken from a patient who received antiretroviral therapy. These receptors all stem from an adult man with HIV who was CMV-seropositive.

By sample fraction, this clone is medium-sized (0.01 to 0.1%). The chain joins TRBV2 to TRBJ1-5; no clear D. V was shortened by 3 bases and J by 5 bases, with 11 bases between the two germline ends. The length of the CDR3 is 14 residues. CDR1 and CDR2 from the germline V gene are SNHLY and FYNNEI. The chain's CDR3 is CASSEGNGDQPQHF. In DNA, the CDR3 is TGTGCCAGCAGTGAGGGGAATGGGGATCAGCCCCAGCATTTT.

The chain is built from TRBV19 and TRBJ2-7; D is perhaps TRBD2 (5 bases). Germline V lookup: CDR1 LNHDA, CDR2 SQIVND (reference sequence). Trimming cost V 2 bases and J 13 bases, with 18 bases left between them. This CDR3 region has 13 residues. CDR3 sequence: CASSISGMTGLYF. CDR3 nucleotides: TGTGCCAGTAGTATAAGCGGAATGACGGGCCTCTACTTC.

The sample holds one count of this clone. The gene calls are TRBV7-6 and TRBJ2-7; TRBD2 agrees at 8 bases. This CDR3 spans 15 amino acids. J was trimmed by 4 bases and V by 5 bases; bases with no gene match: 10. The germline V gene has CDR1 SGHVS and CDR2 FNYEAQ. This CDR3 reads CASSPQRGGAYEQYF. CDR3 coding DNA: TGTGCCAGCAGCCCACAACGGGGGGGCGCGTACGAGCAGTACTTC.

In DNA, the CDR3 is TGCAGCGTTGGAGGGTCCTACAATGAGCAGTTCTTC. It encodes CSVGGSYNEQFF. V is TRBV29-1 and J is TRBJ2-1; possible D gene TRBD2, 5 bases. Germline V gene sequence: CDR1 SQVTM, CDR2 ANQGSEA. Trimming pared 4 bases from V and 1 base from J, leaving 5 bases between. This CDR3 contains 12 residues.

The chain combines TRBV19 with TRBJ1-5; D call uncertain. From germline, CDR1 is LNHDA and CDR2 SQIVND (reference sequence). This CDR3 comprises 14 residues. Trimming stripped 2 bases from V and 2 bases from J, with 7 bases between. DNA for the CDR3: TGTGCCAGTAGTATATCGGGAGGCAATCAGCCCCAGCATTTT. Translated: CASSISGGNQPQHF.

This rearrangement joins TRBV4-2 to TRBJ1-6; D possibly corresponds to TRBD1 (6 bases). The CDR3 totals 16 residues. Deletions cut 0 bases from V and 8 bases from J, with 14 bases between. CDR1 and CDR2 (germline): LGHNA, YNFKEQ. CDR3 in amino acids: CASSQDGTGIHSPLHF. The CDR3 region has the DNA TGTGCCAGCAGCCAAGATGGCACAGGGATACATTCACCCCTCCACTTT.

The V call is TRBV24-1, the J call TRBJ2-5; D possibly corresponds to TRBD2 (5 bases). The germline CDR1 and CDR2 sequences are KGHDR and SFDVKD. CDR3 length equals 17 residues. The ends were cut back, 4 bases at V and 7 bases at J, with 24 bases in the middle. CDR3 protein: CATSDPQPSGNTRTQYF. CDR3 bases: TGTGCCACCAGTGACCCCCAGCCCAGCGGCAATACACGGACCCAGTACTTC.

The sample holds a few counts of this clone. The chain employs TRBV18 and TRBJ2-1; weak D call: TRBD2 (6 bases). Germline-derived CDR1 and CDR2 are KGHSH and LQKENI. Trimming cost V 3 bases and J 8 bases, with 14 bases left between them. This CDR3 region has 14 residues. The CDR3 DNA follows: TGTGCCAGCTCACCGCGGATCGGGGGAGATGAGCAGTTCTTC. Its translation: CASSPRIGGDEQFF.

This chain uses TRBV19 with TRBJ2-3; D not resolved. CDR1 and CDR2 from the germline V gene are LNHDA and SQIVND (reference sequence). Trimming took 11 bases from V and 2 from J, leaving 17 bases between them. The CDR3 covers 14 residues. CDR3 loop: CAPVETSFTDTQYF. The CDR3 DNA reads TGTGCCCCAGTGGAGACATCCTTCACAGATACGCAGTATTTT.

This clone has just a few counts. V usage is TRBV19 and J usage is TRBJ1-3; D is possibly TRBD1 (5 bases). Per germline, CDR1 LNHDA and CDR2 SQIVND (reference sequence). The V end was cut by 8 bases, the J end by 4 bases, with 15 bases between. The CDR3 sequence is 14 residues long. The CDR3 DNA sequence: TGTGCCAGTGGTGATAGACAGCCCGGAAACACCATATATTTT. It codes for CASGDRQPGNTIYF.

The DNA for the CDR3 is TGCGCCAGCGGTCCCGGGACGGACCACTATGGCTACACCTTC. This gives the protein CASGPGTDHYGYTF. The chain couples TRBV5-1 to TRBJ1-2; tentative D call: TRBD1 (5 bases). Trimming left V 7 bases short and J 3 bases short, with 16 bases between. The length of the CDR3 is 14 residues. Germline CDR1 SGHRS, CDR2 YFSETQ. The full variable domain, its missing parts supplied by reference TRBV5-1 and TRBJ1-2, is KAGVTQTPRYLIKTRGQQVTLSCSPISGHRSVSWYQQTPGQGLQFLFEYFSETQRNKGNFPGRFSGRQFSNSRSEMNVSTLELGDSALYLCASGPGTDHYGYTFGSGTRLTVV.

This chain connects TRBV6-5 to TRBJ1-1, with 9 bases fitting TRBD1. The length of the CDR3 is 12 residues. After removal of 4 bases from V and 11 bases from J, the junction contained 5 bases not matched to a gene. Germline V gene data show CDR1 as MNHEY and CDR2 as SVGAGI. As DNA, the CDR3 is TGTGCCAGCAGTTCGATCGGACAGGGGGCTTTCTTT. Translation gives CASSSIGQGAFF.

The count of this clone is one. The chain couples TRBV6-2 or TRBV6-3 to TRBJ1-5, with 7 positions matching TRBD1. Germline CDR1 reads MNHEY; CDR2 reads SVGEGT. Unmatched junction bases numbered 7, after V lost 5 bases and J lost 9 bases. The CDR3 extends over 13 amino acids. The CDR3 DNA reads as TGTGCCAGCAGTCCCGGGACAGCTGGGCCCCAGCATTTT. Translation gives CASSPGTAGPQHF.

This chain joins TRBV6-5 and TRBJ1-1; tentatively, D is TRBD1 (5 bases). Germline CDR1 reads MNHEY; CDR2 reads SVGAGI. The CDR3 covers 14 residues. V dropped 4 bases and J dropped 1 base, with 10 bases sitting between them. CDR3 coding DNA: TGTGCCAGCAGTTCCGGACACCCGAACACTGAAGCTTTCTTT. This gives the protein CASSSGHPNTEAFF.

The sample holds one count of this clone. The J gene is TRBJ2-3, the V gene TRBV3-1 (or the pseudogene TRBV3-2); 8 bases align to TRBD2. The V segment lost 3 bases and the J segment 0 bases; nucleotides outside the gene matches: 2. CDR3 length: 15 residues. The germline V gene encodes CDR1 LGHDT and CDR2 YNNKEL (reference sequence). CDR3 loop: CASSQGLESTDTQYF. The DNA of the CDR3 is TGTGCCAGCAGCCAGGGACTAGAGAGCACAGATACGCAGTATTTT.

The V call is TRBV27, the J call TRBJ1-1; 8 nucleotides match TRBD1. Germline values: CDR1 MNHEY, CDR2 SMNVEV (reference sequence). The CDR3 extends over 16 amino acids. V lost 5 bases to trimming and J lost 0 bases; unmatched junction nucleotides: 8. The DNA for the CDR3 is TGTGCCAGCAGTCCCCGGACAGGGAGGATGAACACTGAAGCTTTCTTT. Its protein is CASSPRTGRMNTEAFF.

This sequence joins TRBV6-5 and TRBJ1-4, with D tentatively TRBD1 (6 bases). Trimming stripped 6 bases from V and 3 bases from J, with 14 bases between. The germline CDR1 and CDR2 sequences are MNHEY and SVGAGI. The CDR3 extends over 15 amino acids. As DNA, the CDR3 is TGTGCCAGCAGCCCCAGACAGGCTTCTAATGAAAAACTGTTTTTT. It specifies CASSPRQASNEKLFF.

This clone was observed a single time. The CDR3 DNA is TGTGCCAGCAGAACGGTGGGGCAAGAGACCCAGTACTTC. It specifies CASRTVGQETQYF. This chain uses TRBV6-5 with TRBJ2-5, with D unclear. CDR3 length equals 13 residues. Trimming stripped 6 bases from V and 2 bases from J, with 10 bases between. CDR1 is MNHEY, CDR2 SVGAGI, per germline.

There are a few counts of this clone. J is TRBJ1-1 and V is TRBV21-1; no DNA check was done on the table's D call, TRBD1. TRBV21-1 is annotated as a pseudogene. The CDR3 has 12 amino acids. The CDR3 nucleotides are TGTGCCAGCAGCCCCAGGGGGACTGAAGCTTTCTTT. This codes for CASSPRGTEAFF.

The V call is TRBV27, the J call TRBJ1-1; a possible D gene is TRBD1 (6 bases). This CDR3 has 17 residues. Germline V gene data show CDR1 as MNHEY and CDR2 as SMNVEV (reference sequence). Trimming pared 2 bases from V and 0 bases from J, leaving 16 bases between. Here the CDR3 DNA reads TGTGCCAGCAGTTTAGGACAGTCCCGCTTTTTGAACACTGAAGCTTTCTTT. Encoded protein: CASSLGQSRFLNTEAFF.

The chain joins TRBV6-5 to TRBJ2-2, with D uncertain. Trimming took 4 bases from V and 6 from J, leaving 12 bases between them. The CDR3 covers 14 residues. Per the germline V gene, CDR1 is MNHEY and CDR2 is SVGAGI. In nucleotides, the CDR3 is TGTGCCAGCAGTTCCCCAGGCTGGGCCGGGGAGCTGTTTTTT. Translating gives CASSSPGWAGELFF.

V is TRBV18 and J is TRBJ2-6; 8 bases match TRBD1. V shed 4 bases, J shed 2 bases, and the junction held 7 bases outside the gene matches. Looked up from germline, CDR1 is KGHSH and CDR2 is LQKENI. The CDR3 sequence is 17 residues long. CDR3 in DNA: TGTGCCAGCTCACGGAGACAGGGGAACACTGGGGCCAACGTCCTGACTTTC. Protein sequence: CASSRRQGNTGANVLTF.

CDR3 sequence reads: CATSPGLATDTQYF. The CDR3 region has the DNA TGTGCCACCAGTCCGGGACTAGCAACAGATACGCAGTATTTT. The V call is TRBV24-1, the J call TRBJ2-3; 9 bases agree with TRBD2. Germline CDR1 and CDR2: KGHDR and SFDVKD. The junction had 3 bases not matched to a gene; V was cut back by 6 bases and J by 3 bases. This CDR3 region has 14 residues.

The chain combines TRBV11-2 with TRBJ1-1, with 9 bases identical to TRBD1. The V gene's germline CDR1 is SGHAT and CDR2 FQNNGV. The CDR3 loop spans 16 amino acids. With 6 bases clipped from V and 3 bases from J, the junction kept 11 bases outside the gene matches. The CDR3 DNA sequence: TGTGCCAGCAGGGGGTCTCGGGGACAGGGAGACACTGAAGCTTTCTTT. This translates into CASRGSRGQGDTEAFF.